These 29 T cell receptor beta chains share one sample of origin, sequenced in a study of CD8 T cells in Susac syndrome. It was with random hexamers that roughly 0.5 to 1 ug RNA was reverse transcribed. A single record per CDR3 protein comes from TCRdb applying MiXCR to the immunoSEQ multiplex PCR reads. The table lists about 140,000 distinct CDR3 sequences, around 93% of them singletons. Sequenced input: CD4+ T cells from PBMCs. The receptors originated from a human donor with Susac syndrome.

This chain connects TRBV30 to TRBJ1-6, with unresolved D. The CDR3 has 11 residues. Germline V lookup: CDR1 GTSNPN, CDR2 SVGIG (reference sequence). Trimming pared 1 base from V and 9 bases from J, leaving 4 bases between. CDR3 nucleotides: TGTGCCTGGAGTGAGACTTCACCCCTCCACTTT. Amino acids: CAWSETSPLHF.

This clonotype was recorded a few times. The rearrangement joins TRBV4-1 to TRBJ2-1; a possible D gene is TRBD1 (7 bases). The CDR3 contains 15 residues. V dropped 0 bases and J dropped 9 bases, with 15 bases sitting between them. Germline V gene sequence: CDR1 MGHRA, CDR2 YSYEKL. CDR3 sequence (DNA): TGCGCCAGCAGCCAAGATGTGGCAGGGGGGCTTGAGCAGTTCTTC. Translating gives CASSQDVAGGLEQFF.

This clonotype showed up just once. V gene TRBV15 combines with J gene TRBJ2-3, with D unresolved. V was clipped by 9 bases and J by 5 bases, with 21 bases between them. Germline V lookup: CDR1 LNHNV, CDR2 YYDKDF (reference sequence). The CDR3 is made up of 15 amino acids. The chain's CDR3 is CATSKSSPSGDTQYF. In nucleotides, the CDR3 is TGTGCCACGTCAAAATCGAGCCCTTCGGGAGATACGCAGTATTTT.

This sequence joins TRBV20-1 and TRBJ1-5; the D gene is possibly TRBD1 (5 bases). CDR3 length: 14 residues. CDR1 and CDR2 (germline): DFQATT, SNEGSKA (reference sequence). Deletions cut 4 bases from V and 4 bases from J, with 14 bases between. CDR3 region: CSATGPGGNQPQHF. The CDR3 bases are TGCAGTGCTACGGGCCCGGGGGGAAATCAGCCCCAGCATTTT.

This chain links TRBV5-1 with TRBJ2-6; D is ambiguous. CDR1 and CDR2 from the germline V gene are SGHRS and YFSETQ. V was trimmed by 0 bases and J by 2 bases, leaving 6 bases between them. The CDR3 consists of 15 residues. This CDR3 is CASSLVAAGANVLTF. In DNA form, the CDR3 reads TGCGCCAGCAGCTTGGTTGCTGCTGGGGCCAACGTCCTGACTTTC. The full variable domain, in which reference TRBV5-1 and TRBJ2-6 provide the parts outside the CDR3, is KAGVTQTPRYLIKTRGQQVTLSCSPISGHRSVSWYQQTPGQGLQFLFEYFSETQRNKGNFPGRFSGRQFSNSRSEMNVSTLELGDSALYLCASSLVAAGANVLTFGAGSRLTVL.

The V call is TRBV30, the J call TRBJ1-2; D might be TRBD1 (5 bases). The CDR3 is made up of 15 amino acids. Germline values: CDR1 GTSNPN, CDR2 SVGIG (reference sequence). Trimming took off 0 bases at V and 8 bases at J, with 19 bases between the two ends. Here the CDR3 reads CAWSVLSQGPAGYTF. DNA for the CDR3: TGTGCCTGGAGTGTACTCAGTCAGGGACCGGCGGGCTACACCTTC.

Here the CDR3 reads CAWSGTGVNIQYF. The CDR3 DNA reads TGTGCCTGGAGTGGTACAGGGGTTAACATTCAGTACTTC. The chain couples TRBV30 to TRBJ2-4; TRBD1 matches at 7 bases. The V and J ends lost 1 base and 7 bases, in that order; junction bases with no gene match: 4. The CDR3 runs to 13 residues. The germline CDR1 and CDR2 sequences are GTSNPN and SVGIG (reference sequence).

The genes are TRBV7-2 and TRBJ2-3; D uncertain. CDR1 and CDR2 from the germline V gene are SGHTA and FQGNSA. There are 16 residues in the CDR3. V lost 5 bases, J lost 0 bases, and 15 bases lay in between. The CDR3 DNA reads as TGTGCCAGCAGCCCTCGGGCTGGCTCTAGCACAGATACGCAGTATTTT. Protein product: CASSPRAGSSTDTQYF.

The V gene is TRBV7-9, the J gene TRBJ1-6; a possible D gene is TRBD1 (6 bases). CDR3 size: 13 residues. The V gene lost 5 bases and the J gene lost 14 bases, with 16 bases spanning the gap. CDR1 and CDR2 from the germline V gene are SEHNR and FQNEAQ (reference sequence). The CDR3 reads CASSHGTRETLHF. As DNA, the CDR3 is TGTGCCAGCAGCCACGGGACAAGGGAAACCCTCCACTTT.

The chain employs TRBV9 and TRBJ1-2; 8 bases map to TRBD1. J was trimmed by 8 bases and V by 0 bases; bases with no gene match: 3. The CDR3 runs to 13 residues. Germline V gives CDR1 SGDLS, CDR2 YYNGEE. The CDR3 DNA follows: TGTGCCAGCAGCGTAGGACAGGGGTTAGGCTACACCTTC. Encoded protein: CASSVGQGLGYTF. Supplemented by reference TRBV9 and TRBJ1-2, the full variable domain reads DSGVTQTPKHLITATGQRVTLRCSPRSGDLSVYWYQQSLDQGLQFLIQYYNGEERAKGNILERFSAQQFPDLHSELNLSSLELGDSALYFCASSVGQGLGYTFGSGTRLTVV.

V usage is TRBV12-5 and J usage is TRBJ1-2, with 7 bases matching TRBD1. Germline trimming cut 4 bases from V and 2 bases from J; bases unmatched to any gene: 10. CDR3 length: 16 residues. Germline lookup yields CDR1 LGHNT and CDR2 FRNRAP. This chain's CDR3 is CASGWGGQQTNYGYTF. For the CDR3, the DNA is TGTGCTAGTGGTTGGGGGGGACAGCAGACCAACTATGGCTACACCTTC.

The rearrangement uses TRBV20-1 and TRBJ1-1, with D maybe TRBD1 (5 bases). V dropped 3 bases and J dropped 4 bases, with 15 bases sitting between them. The CDR3 extends over 14 amino acids. Germline-derived CDR1 and CDR2 are DFQATT and SNEGSKA (reference sequence). CDR3 residues: CSASLPREGTEAFF. CDR3 in DNA: TGCAGTGCTAGCCTCCCCAGGGAGGGCACTGAAGCTTTCTTT.

This clonotype was counted a single time. The rearrangement joins TRBV29-1 to TRBJ2-6; D gene uncertain. V gave up 3 bases and J gave up 4 bases, with 13 bases separating them. Germline V gene data show CDR1 as SQVTM and CDR2 as ANQGSEA. CDR3 size: 15 residues. The DNA for the CDR3 is TGCAGCGTTGATCTCCTTCCGACGGGGGCCAACGTCCTGACTTTC. It codes for CSVDLLPTGANVLTF.

The chain is built from TRBV30 and TRBJ1-1; D might be TRBD1 (5 bases). This CDR3 contains 13 residues. Trimming left V 0 bases short and J 10 bases short, with 15 bases between. Per germline, CDR1 GTSNPN and CDR2 SVGIG (reference sequence). The CDR3 sequence: CAWSVNRNPAAFF. The CDR3, as DNA: TGTGCCTGGAGTGTGAACAGGAACCCTGCAGCTTTCTTT.

This sequence joins TRBV28 and TRBJ2-5; D could derive from TRBD1 or TRBD2 (6 bases each). The CDR3 runs to 15 residues. The V end lost 7 bases, the J end lost 2 bases, and 17 bases lay between the germline ends. Germline CDR1 MDHEN, CDR2 SYDVKM. The CDR3 sequence: CASNGGWGQQETQYF. The CDR3 DNA follows: TGTGCCAGCAACGGGGGATGGGGGCAACAAGAGACCCAGTACTTC.

The V call is TRBV12-3 or TRBV12-4, the J call TRBJ1-2; 10 nucleotides match TRBD1. V gave up 7 bases and J gave up 4 bases; unmatched junction bases: 3. This CDR3 contains 13 residues. The CDR3 DNA is TGTGCCAGCAAACGGACAGGGGGCTATGGCTACACCTTC. It is translated as CASKRTGGYGYTF.

This chain uses TRBV6-1 with TRBJ1-1, with D maybe TRBD1 (6 bases). The germline V and J ends were trimmed by 3 bases and 11 bases, with 13 bases remaining between them. The length of the CDR3 is 12 residues. Germline V lookup: CDR1 MNHNS, CDR2 SASEGT. The DNA for the CDR3 is TGTGCCAGCAGTGATACAACAGGGCGGGCTTTCTTT. Its translation: CASSDTTGRAFF.

This chain links TRBV29-1 with TRBJ1-5; perhaps TRBD1 as D (5 bases). The V end lost 4 bases, the J end lost 6 bases, and 13 bases lay between the germline ends. This CDR3 comprises 13 residues. CDR1 and CDR2 from the germline V gene are SQVTM and ANQGSEA. CDR3 sequence: CSVGAGRGQPQHF. CDR3 DNA sequence: TGCAGCGTTGGGGCAGGGAGAGGTCAGCCCCAGCATTTT. The full variable domain, completed using reference TRBV29-1 and TRBJ1-5, is SAVISQKPSRDICQRGTSLTIQCQVDSQVTMMFWYRQQPGQSLTLIATANQGSEATYESGFVIDKFPISRPNLTFSTLTVSNMSPEDSSIYLCSVGAGRGQPQHFGDGTRLSIL.

V is TRBV7-9 and J is TRBJ2-1; 7 nucleotides agree with TRBD2. The CDR3 is made up of 16 amino acids. Losses at the gene ends were 2 bases for V and 4 bases for J; bases not matched to a gene: 8. The germline CDR1 and CDR2 sequences are SEHNR and FQNEAQ (reference sequence). The CDR3 DNA follows: TGTGCCAGCAGCTTATCCACCCCTAGCGGTTACAATGAGCAGTTCTTC. Its translation: CASSLSTPSGYNEQFF. Full variable domain (rest looked up from reference TRBV7-9 and TRBJ2-1): DTGVSQNPRHKITKRGQNVTFRCDPISEHNRLYWYRQTLGQGPEFLTYFQNEAQLEKSRLLSDRFSAERPKGSFSTLEIQRTEQGDSAMYLCASSLSTPSGYNEQFFGPGTRLTVL.

The chain uses TRBV29-1 and TRBJ1-2; 8 bases line up with TRBD1. This CDR3 spans 14 amino acids. The trim removed 6 bases at V and 4 bases at J, leaving 10 bases unmatched. CDR1 and CDR2 from the germline V gene are SQVTM and ANQGSEA. The CDR3 here is CSVASPGQVYGYTF. CDR3 in DNA: TGCAGCGTAGCTAGTCCGGGACAGGTCTATGGCTACACCTTC.

The rearrangement links TRBV18 to TRBJ1-5; D is possibly TRBD1 (5 bases). Per the germline V gene, CDR1 is KGHSH and CDR2 is LQKENI. The CDR3 totals 16 residues. Trimming removed 4 bases from V and 0 bases from J, with 13 bases in between. The CDR3, as DNA: TGTGCCAGCTCACTAACGACAGTGTATAGCAATCAGCCCCAGCATTTT. It codes for CASSLTTVYSNQPQHF.

The rearrangement uses TRBV9 and TRBJ2-2; D could derive from TRBD1 or TRBD2 (6 bases each). The CDR3 covers 14 residues. V lost 2 bases and J lost 2, with 7 bases in between. From germline, CDR1 is SGDLS and CDR2 YYNGEE. CDR3 protein: CASSVGGNTGELFF. CDR3 nucleotide sequence: TGTGCCAGCAGCGTCGGGGGCAACACCGGGGAGCTGTTTTTT.

There are a few counts of this clonotype. The V gene is TRBV27, the J gene TRBJ1-1; D is unresolved. The CDR3 spans 13 residues. Deletions cut 3 bases from V and 3 bases from J, with 8 bases between. CDR1 is MNHEY, CDR2 SMNVEV, per germline (reference sequence). Written as DNA, the CDR3 is TGTGCCAGCAGTTTGGGGAGGTACACTGAAGCTTTCTTT. Translation gives CASSLGRYTEAFF.

The chain uses TRBV5-4 and TRBJ2-7; D unclear. Trimming removed 0 bases from V and 7 bases from J, with 8 bases in between. Per germline, CDR1 SGHNT and CDR2 YYREEE (reference sequence). This CDR3 region has 12 residues. DNA of the CDR3: TGTGCCAGCAGCTTGGAACGATCAGAGCAGTACTTC. Translating gives CASSLERSEQYF.

The chain employs TRBV12-3 or TRBV12-4 and TRBJ1-5; perhaps TRBD1 as D (6 bases). Trimming cost V 6 bases and J 3 bases, with 15 bases left between them. The CDR3 covers 15 residues. The CDR3 DNA is TGTGCCAGCAGACCAACAGGGTCTACCAATCAGCCCCAGCATTTT. Protein: CASRPTGSTNQPQHF.

V is TRBV12-3 or TRBV12-4 and J is TRBJ1-1, with a possible D match to TRBD1 (5 bases). With 3 bases removed from V and 7 bases from J, the gap between germline ends came to 6 bases. There are 11 residues in the CDR3. The CDR3 nucleotides read TGTGCCAGCAGTTTGGACAATGAAGCTTTCTTT. Amino acid sequence: CASSLDNEAFF.

The CDR3 DNA reads as TGTGCCAGCAGCCCCTCCCGCAGGAGCTATGGCTACACCTTC. Its translation is CASSPSRRSYGYTF. The chain carries TRBV3-1 and TRBJ1-2; no clear D gene. V shed 4 bases and J shed 4 bases, with 13 bases lying between them. In germline, CDR1 is LGHDT, CDR2 YNNKEL (reference sequence). The CDR3 contains 14 residues.

The rearrangement uses TRBV12-3 or TRBV12-4 and TRBJ1-1; D unresolved. The CDR3 runs 11 residues. The V and J ends lost 5 bases and 3 bases respectively, with 4 bases between them. The CDR3 DNA reads TGTGCCAGCAGTCGCGACACTGAAGCTTTCTTT. This translates into CASSRDTEAFF.

The V call is TRBV12-3 or TRBV12-4, the J call TRBJ2-5; TRBD2 matches 15 bases. The V gene end was trimmed by 6 bases and the J gene end by 5 bases; junction bases not matched to a gene: 4. This CDR3 is built from 15 residues. The CDR3 sequence: CASSLGTSGGETQYF. CDR3 DNA: TGTGCCAGCAGCCTCGGGACTAGCGGGGGGGAGACCCAGTACTTC.